Shown below are 27 T cell receptor beta chains from a single sample sequenced in a study of identical twins. Each CDR3 protein gets one entry after TCRdb re-called the 5' RACE reads with MiXCR. The sample lists 400,000 to 600,000 distinct CDR3 sequences; around 20% were seen once. This sample was also put to use in a study of yellow fever vaccine responses in identical twins.

The sample comprised CD4+ T cells sorted from blood. The receptors derive from a woman in her late teens or twenties in good health.

The chain employs TRBV18 and TRBJ2-1; 12 bases are a match to TRBD2. J gave up 4 bases and V 2 bases, and 3 bases lay outside the gene matches. CDR1 is KGHSH, CDR2 LQKENI, per germline. The CDR3 loop spans 16 amino acids. The CDR3 nucleotides are TGTGCCAGCTCACCAGCGGGACTAGCGGGTTACAATGAGCAGTTCTTC. Its protein product is CASSPAGLAGYNEQFF.

This clonotype came up a few times. The V call is TRBV7-2, the J call TRBJ2-5; no reliable D call. V gave up 0 bases and J gave up 12 bases, with 8 bases separating them. Per germline, CDR1 SGHTA and CDR2 FQGNSA. This CDR3 has 11 amino acids. Here the CDR3 reads CASSLAWVKYF. The CDR3 DNA reads as TGTGCCAGCAGCTTAGCATGGGTGAAGTACTTC.

This clonotype was detected a few times. The rearrangement links TRBV5-1 to TRBJ2-1, with a tentative D call TRBD1 (6 bases). Per the germline V gene, CDR1 is SGHRS and CDR2 is YFSETQ. Trimming removed 4 bases from V and 9 bases from J, with 14 bases in between. CDR3 length equals 13 residues. The CDR3 loop is CASSREGTFEQFF. Written as DNA, the CDR3 is TGCGCCAGCAGCAGAGAGGGGACATTTGAGCAGTTCTTC.

This clonotype has just a few counts. V gene TRBV24-1 combines with J gene TRBJ2-1; 9 nucleotides agree with TRBD2. The V segment lost 5 bases and the J segment 0 bases; nucleotides outside the gene matches: 4. CDR1 and CDR2 from the germline V gene are KGHDR and SFDVKD. The CDR3 runs 16 residues. In DNA form, the CDR3 reads TGTGCCACCAGTGTTCTTAGCGGGAGCTCCTACAATGAGCAGTTCTTC. It is translated as CATSVLSGSSYNEQFF.

This sequence joins TRBV3-1 and TRBJ2-3, with 7 bases aligning to TRBD2. The germline V gene encodes CDR1 LGHDT and CDR2 YNNKEL (reference sequence). The CDR3 is 16 amino acids. The trim removed 3 bases at V and 0 bases at J, leaving 6 bases unmatched. The CDR3 coding sequence is TGTGCCAGCAGCCAGCTACTAGCGACAAGCACAGATACGCAGTATTTT. Its protein is CASSQLLATSTDTQYF.

The rearrangement joins TRBV12-3 or TRBV12-4 to TRBJ2-2; D is unclear. With 4 bases removed from V and 6 bases from J, the gap between germline ends came to 12 bases. The CDR3 has 14 residues. The CDR3 nucleotides are TGTGCCAGCAGTTGGAACTGGGTGGCCGGGGAGCTGTTTTTT. This gives the protein CASSWNWVAGELFF.

This clonotype was seen more than once but under ten times. The rearrangement uses TRBV12-3 or TRBV12-4 and TRBJ2-7; the match to TRBD1 covers 10 bases. V dropped 5 bases and J dropped 7; count of bases not matched to a gene: 8. CDR3 length: 14 amino acids. In nucleotides, the CDR3 is TGTGCCAGCAGTCCGACAGGGACAGGGGTTGAGCAGTACTTC. Its protein product is CASSPTGTGVEQYF.

This clonotype was found many times. The V gene is TRBV12-3 or TRBV12-4, the J gene TRBJ2-1; D is uncertain. The V end was cut by 2 bases, the J end by 3 bases, with 20 bases between. This CDR3 has 18 amino acids. The CDR3 DNA follows: TGTGCCAGCAGTTTATCCCCGCCTCCGCGCCCCCTCTACAATGAGCAGTTCTTC. This sequence encodes CASSLSPPPRPLYNEQFF.

The chain uses TRBV7-6 and TRBJ1-3; D is unresolved. Germline V CDR1 and CDR2: SGHVS, FNYEAQ. V shed 0 bases and J shed 0 bases, with 3 bases lying between them. CDR3 length: 14 residues. CDR3 nucleotide sequence: TGTGCCAGCAGCTTAGCAGTCTCTGGAAACACCATATATTTT. Encoded protein: CASSLAVSGNTIYF.

V usage is TRBV4-1 and J usage is TRBJ1-1, with D unclear. From germline, CDR1 is MGHRA and CDR2 YSYEKL. V was shortened by 7 bases and J by 0 bases, with 15 bases between the two germline ends. The CDR3 totals 15 residues. The CDR3 is CASNRLGEMNTEAFF. The CDR3 DNA follows: TGCGCCAGCAATCGGTTAGGAGAAATGAACACTGAAGCTTTCTTT.

This chain joins TRBV5-1 and TRBJ2-3; the match to TRBD2 covers 8 bases. The CDR3 length is 14 residues. The trim removed 1 base at V and 8 bases at J, leaving 6 bases unmatched. Germline CDR1 and CDR2: SGHRS and YFSETQ. In nucleotides, the CDR3 is TGCGCCAGCAGCTTGCGGCGGGGGGATGGTACGCAGTATTTT. Protein: CASSLRRGDGTQYF.

This chain joins TRBV20-1 and TRBJ1-1, with TRBD1 matching 7 bases. The junction had 7 bases not matched to a gene; V was cut back by 5 bases and J by 1 base. The CDR3 is 14 amino acids. In germline, CDR1 is DFQATT, CDR2 SNEGSKA (reference sequence). The CDR3 nucleotides are TGCAGTGCTCGCGGGACAGTAGGGAACACTGAAGCTTTCTTT. Its protein product is CSARGTVGNTEAFF.

V and J are TRBV3-1 and TRBJ1-1; D not certain. Trimming took 3 bases from V and 1 from J, leaving 6 bases between them. This CDR3 contains 13 residues. Looked up from germline, CDR1 is LGHDT and CDR2 is YNNKEL (reference sequence). CDR3 sequence: CASSHFTNTEAFF. The CDR3 coding sequence is TGTGCCAGCAGCCATTTCACGAACACTGAAGCTTTCTTT.

This clonotype was found a few times. The chain employs TRBV5-1 and TRBJ2-7, with 9 bases lining up with TRBD2. Germline CDR1 and CDR2: SGHRS and YFSETQ. The CDR3 has 14 amino acids. The V segment lost 3 bases and the J segment 3 bases; nucleotides outside the gene matches: 4. CDR3 residues: CASSSSGGRYEQYF. For the CDR3, the DNA is TGCGCCAGCAGCTCCAGCGGGGGGCGCTACGAGCAGTACTTC.

The V gene is TRBV5-1, the J gene TRBJ1-1, with 9 bases that match TRBD1. CDR1 is SGHRS, CDR2 YFSETQ, per germline. V lost 3 bases, J lost 0 bases, and 6 bases stayed unmatched. The CDR3 runs 16 residues. The CDR3 DNA sequence: TGCGCCAGCAGCTCCGGACAGGGGCAAATGAACACTGAAGCTTTCTTT. This gives the protein CASSSGQGQMNTEAFF.

This chain uses TRBV7-3 with TRBJ2-1; the D gene is possibly TRBD2 (6 bases). The germline CDR1 and CDR2 sequences are SGHTA and FQGTGA. This CDR3 contains 16 residues. V lost 5 bases, J lost 8 bases, and 22 bases lay in between. The chain's CDR3 is CASSNRIADSWDEQFF. CDR3 coding DNA: TGTGCCAGCAGCAACCGGATAGCGGATTCTTGGGATGAGCAGTTCTTC.

The chain carries TRBV20-1 and TRBJ1-5; TRBD1 might be the D (5 bases). This CDR3 contains 14 residues. Looked up from germline, CDR1 is DFQATT and CDR2 is SNEGSKA (reference sequence). The V end was cut by 3 bases, the J end by 0 bases, with 9 bases between. The CDR3, as DNA: TGCAGTGCTAGTAGGGGCTATAGCAATCAGCCCCAGCATTTT. Protein product: CSASRGYSNQPQHF.

This clonotype has just a few counts. V is TRBV3-1 and J is TRBJ2-1, with 15 bases aligning to TRBD2. The V segment lost 6 bases and the J segment 9 bases; nucleotides outside the gene matches: 6. This CDR3 is built from 15 residues. CDR1 is LGHDT, CDR2 YNNKEL, per germline (reference sequence). CDR3 coding DNA: TGTGCCAGCAGGAGGACTAGCGGGAGGGCGGGTGAGCAGTTCTTC. It encodes CASRRTSGRAGEQFF.

CDR3 region: CASSLGGAGNTIYF. The DNA for the CDR3 is TGTGCCAGCAGTTTAGGGGGCGCTGGAAACACCATATATTTT. This sequence joins TRBV12-3 or TRBV12-4 and TRBJ1-3; a weak D match, TRBD1 (5 bases). Trimming took 1 base from V and 2 from J, leaving 6 bases between them. The CDR3 is made up of 14 amino acids.

The gene calls are TRBV5-6 and TRBJ2-1; 7 nucleotides align to TRBD2. V shed 4 bases and J 7 bases; nucleotides not matched to a gene: 8. Germline V CDR1 and CDR2: SGHDT, YYEEEE. This CDR3 is 14 amino acids long. CDR3: CASSHNGGGNEQFF. The DNA for the CDR3 is TGTGCCAGCAGCCATAATGGGGGGGGGAATGAGCAGTTCTTC.

Details on this clonotype: A much more abundant neighbour one base away suggests this may be a read error. As the CDR3 is not closed by the conserved phenylalanine or tryptophan, this likely results from a read error. The genes are TRBV12-3 or TRBV12-4 and TRBJ2-2; TRBD1 is a possible D gene (6 bases). The V end lost 6 bases, the J end lost 6 bases, and 20 bases lay between the germline ends. CDR3 length: 16 amino acids. Here the CDR3 reads CASSFGFTGLPGELFI. The CDR3 nucleotides read TGTGCCAGCAGCTTCGGGTTTACAGGGCTCCCCGGGGAGCTGTTTATT.

Concerning this clonotype: One end of the junction does not line up with germline, which may come from a read error. CDR3 in amino acids: CATSQGLAANNEQFF. The CDR3 bases are TGTGCCACCAGCCAAGGTTTAGCGGCAAACAATGAGCAGTTCTTC. The chain is built from TRBV3-1 and TRBJ2-1, with TRBD2 as a possible D gene (6 bases). The CDR3 contains 15 residues. Germline V gene lookup returns CDR1 LGHDT and CDR2 YNNKEL (reference sequence).

This clonotype was seen more than once but under ten times. The chain has TRBV3-1 and TRBJ1-1; D is undetermined. This CDR3 comprises 15 residues. Germline V gives CDR1 LGHDT, CDR2 YNNKEL (reference sequence). Trimming took 1 base from V and 1 from J, leaving 10 bases between them. This CDR3 reads CASSQVLVGNTEAFF. The CDR3 DNA follows: TGTGCCAGCAGCCAAGTATTAGTCGGGAACACTGAAGCTTTCTTT.

The rearrangement uses TRBV20-1 and TRBJ2-7, with D maybe TRBD2 (5 bases). The CDR3 totals 13 residues. CDR1 is DFQATT and CDR2 is SNEGSKA in the germline V gene (reference sequence). Trimming took off 6 bases at V and 0 bases at J, with 12 bases between the two ends. The CDR3 loop reads CSAQRRSSYEQYF. Written as DNA, the CDR3 is TGCAGTGCCCAGAGGAGGAGCTCCTACGAGCAGTACTTC.

This clonotype was detected a few times. CDR3: CASSQLDRDQPQHF. Here the CDR3 DNA reads TGCGCCAGCAGCCAACTCGACAGGGATCAGCCCCAGCATTTT. V usage is TRBV4-1 and J usage is TRBJ1-5, with TRBD1 matching over 7 bases. The CDR3 covers 14 residues. The V and J ends lost 2 bases and 5 bases, in that order; junction bases with no gene match: 3. CDR1 and CDR2 (germline): MGHRA, YSYEKL.

The chain recombines TRBV25-1 with TRBJ2-2; 7 bases line up with TRBD1. CDR3 length: 15 amino acids. The germline CDR1 and CDR2 sequences are MGHDK and SYGVNS. Unmatched junction bases numbered 5, after V lost 6 bases and J lost 1 base. CDR3: CASRKTGMNTGELFF. The CDR3 DNA reads TGTGCCAGCAGAAAGACAGGGATGAACACCGGGGAGCTGTTTTTT. Combining the CDR3 with reference TRBV25-1 and TRBJ2-2 gives the whole variable domain EADIYQTPRYLVIGTGKKITLECSQTMGHDKMYWYQQDPGMELHLIHYSYGVNSTEKGDLSSESTVSRIRTEHFPLTLESARPSHTSQYLCASRKTGMNTGELFFGEGSRLTVL.

This clonotype was detected only a few times. CDR3 nucleotides: TGTGCCAGCAGTGGGGGGCGGATATCTGGAAACACCATATATTTT. This codes for CASSGGRISGNTIYF. The chain carries TRBV28 and TRBJ1-3, with D maybe TRBD1 (6 bases). The ends were cut back, 5 bases at V and 1 base at J, with 12 bases in the middle. CDR1 and CDR2 from the germline V gene are MDHEN and SYDVKM. This CDR3 is 15 amino acids long.